One sample yielded the 15 T cell receptor beta chains listed below, sequenced in a study of cytomegalovirus exposure and HLA in healthy donors. The PCR made use of 60 Vbeta and 13 Jbeta primers. Profiled with immunoSEQ multiplex PCR; TCRdb holds only in-frame clones, not every one. The sample lists about 140,000 clones, 70% occurring once. Sample: PBMCs. The receptors derive from a woman in her 30s in good health and CMV-seronegative.

This chain uses TRBV6-5 with TRBJ1-5, with D unresolved. There are 15 residues in the CDR3. The V gene's germline CDR1 is MNHEY and CDR2 SVGAGI. V dropped 4 bases and J dropped 6 bases, with 16 bases sitting between them. For the CDR3, the DNA is TGTGCCAGCAGTTCCCTTCCTCCGGCGGGTCAGCCCCAGCATTTT. It translates to CASSSLPPAGQPQHF.

This clone was observed a few times. V gene TRBV29-1 combines with J gene TRBJ2-5; 13 bases match TRBD2. Trimming took 4 bases from V and 3 from J; bases not matched to a gene: 5. The CDR3 extends over 15 amino acids. Germline CDR1 SQVTM, CDR2 ANQGSEA. The CDR3 region has the DNA TGCAGCGTTGCCCTGGGGACTAGCGGGAAAGAGACCCAGTACTTC. Protein: CSVALGTSGKETQYF. Filled out from reference TRBV29-1 and TRBJ2-5, the complete variable domain reads SAVISQKPSRDICQRGTSLTIQCQVDSQVTMMFWYRQQPGQSLTLIATANQGSEATYESGFVIDKFPISRPNLTFSTLTVSNMSPEDSSIYLCSVALGTSGKETQYFGPGTRLLVL.

The rearrangement links TRBV5-5 to TRBJ1-1; D gene uncertain. The germline CDR1 and CDR2 sequences are SGHKS and YYEKEE (reference sequence). Trimming took 3 bases from V and 4 from J, leaving 13 bases between them. This CDR3 region has 14 residues. The DNA of the CDR3 is TGTGCCAGCAGCTCCGCTTGGCGAGGCACTGAAGCTTTCTTT. It specifies CASSSAWRGTEAFF.

This clone showed up just once. The chain is built from TRBV5-1 and TRBJ2-5; the D gene is possibly TRBD2 (7 bases). The CDR3 spans 13 residues. CDR1 and CDR2 from the germline V gene are SGHRS and YFSETQ. Trimming stripped 2 bases from V and 4 bases from J, with 9 bases between. The CDR3 coding sequence is TGCGCCAGCAGCTTCGGGGGGCCAGAGACCCAGTACTTC. It encodes CASSFGGPETQYF.

A note on this clone: Other nucleotide sequences from this sample produce the same CDR3. The rearrangement links TRBV7-9 to TRBJ1-5; 9 bases fit TRBD1. Germline lookup yields CDR1 SEHNR and CDR2 FQNEAQ (reference sequence). Germline trimming cut 5 bases from V and 4 bases from J; bases unmatched to any gene: 3. The CDR3 extends over 14 amino acids. CDR3 in DNA: TGTGCCAGCAGCCAGACAGGGGGTAATCAGCCCCAGCATTTT. Residues: CASSQTGGNQPQHF.

The V call is TRBV10-3, the J call TRBJ1-3; D ambiguous. CDR3 length: 17 residues. Trimming cost V 1 base and J 0 bases, with 13 bases left between them. Germline lookup yields CDR1 ENHRY and CDR2 SYGVKD. CDR3 amino acids: CAISELRAGSSGNTIYF. The CDR3 nucleotides are TGTGCCATCAGTGAGTTGCGGGCAGGAAGCTCTGGAAACACCATATATTTT.

V is TRBV28 and J is TRBJ1-2; TRBD1 aligns across 10 bases. The CDR3 is made up of 15 amino acids. V was pared by 3 bases and J by 3 bases, with 4 bases of the junction left unmatched. Germline V gene data show CDR1 as MDHEN and CDR2 as SYDVKM. The CDR3 loop reads CASSLSGTGDYGYTF. CDR3 in DNA: TGTGCCAGCAGTTTGTCCGGGACAGGGGACTATGGCTACACCTTC.

The chain carries TRBV5-6 and TRBJ1-2; 7 nucleotides match TRBD1. There are 14 residues in the CDR3. Germline CDR1 reads SGHDT; CDR2 reads YYEEEE. The J segment lost 3 bases and the V segment lost 1 base, leaving 3 bases of the junction unmatched. In nucleotides, the CDR3 is TGTGCCAGCAGCTTGAGGGGGCTCGACTATGGCTACACCTTC. This codes for CASSLRGLDYGYTF.

The rearrangement links TRBV5-1 to TRBJ1-2, with D possibly matching TRBD1 (6 bases). There are 14 residues in the CDR3. The germline CDR1 and CDR2 sequences are SGHRS and YFSETQ. V gave up 0 bases and J gave up 4 bases, with 10 bases separating them. CDR3 amino acids: CASSLGQVAYGYTF. CDR3 in DNA: TGCGCCAGCAGCTTGGGACAGGTCGCCTATGGCTACACCTTC.

This clone was recorded a few times. The V call is TRBV7-2, the J call TRBJ2-6, with D tentatively TRBD1 (8 bases). Germline assignment: CDR1 SGHTA and CDR2 FQGNSA. This CDR3 contains 18 residues. Deletions cut 5 bases from V and 0 bases from J, with 17 bases between. CDR3 DNA: TGTGCCAGCAGCCCAACAGGGGGAGGGGTCTCTGGGGCCAACGTCCTGACTTTC. It translates to CASSPTGGGVSGANVLTF.

This rearrangement joins TRBV7-8 to TRBJ2-6, with TRBD1 identical over 9 bases. This CDR3 has 18 amino acids. CDR1 is SGHVS, CDR2 FQNEAQ, per germline. The junction had 12 bases not matched to a gene; V was cut back by 5 bases and J by 4 bases. CDR3 DNA sequence: TGTGCCAGCAGCCCAGGGACAGGGTCATCGGCAGGGGCCAACGTCCTGACTTTC. Its protein product is CASSPGTGSSAGANVLTF.

This clone was observed a few times. The chain combines TRBV11-1 with TRBJ2-1; 7 nucleotides line up with TRBD2. V gave up 5 bases and J gave up 7 bases; unmatched junction bases: 14. Germline loops: CDR1 SGHAT, CDR2 FQDESV (reference sequence). CDR3 length equals 16 residues. The CDR3 nucleotides read TGTGCCAGCAGCCCACGATCGGGACTACCGGGGAATGAGCAGTTCTTC. Encoded protein: CASSPRSGLPGNEQFF. Full variable domain (outside the CDR3, taken from reference TRBV11-1 and TRBJ2-1): EAEVAQSPRYKITEKSQAVAFWCDPISGHATLYWYRQILGQGPELLVQFQDESVVDDSQLPKDRFSAERLKGVDSTLKIQPAELGDSAMYLCASSPRSGLPGNEQFFGPGTRLTVL.

The V call is TRBV6-5, the J call TRBJ1-2, with 7 bases that match TRBD1. CDR1 MNHEY and CDR2 SVGAGI come from the germline V gene. Trimming took 6 bases from V and 7 from J; bases not matched to a gene: 5. This CDR3 spans 12 amino acids. CDR3 protein: CASSTGARGYTF. CDR3 nucleotide sequence: TGTGCCAGCAGCACAGGGGCTCGTGGCTACACCTTC.

The chain couples TRBV7-9 to TRBJ1-2, with 8 bases lining up with TRBD1. Trimming at V came to 7 bases and at J to 7 bases, leaving 14 bases not matched to a gene. The germline gives CDR1 SEHNR, CDR2 FQNEAQ (reference sequence). The CDR3 runs to 15 residues. In DNA, the CDR3 is TGTGCCAGCACCCCGGGGCAGGGGGCATCGTTTGGCTACACCTTC. Amino acid sequence: CASTPGQGASFGYTF.

The chain carries TRBV7-9 and TRBJ2-7; TRBD1 agrees at 9 bases. Germline V gives CDR1 SEHNR, CDR2 FQNEAQ (reference sequence). The ends lost 3 bases at V and 3 bases at J; junction bases unmatched: 9. The CDR3 consists of 16 residues. The CDR3 DNA sequence: TGTGCCAGCAGCTTCTCGAACCGGGACAGGGTCTACGAGCAGTACGTC. As protein: CASSFSNRDRVYEQYV.